This T cell receptor (beta chain) was documented in a study of shared clonotypes between healthy human individuals. This clone has a single count. Some clones are missing from TCRdb's copy, which holds only in-frame ones; the method was immunoSEQ multiplex PCR. Among millions of clones, more than 80% were seen once, and the ten largest hold roughly 0.15%. The sequencing input was naive CD4+ T cells sorted from blood. Subset described: CD45RA+ positively selected. The receptor was derived from a man between 18 and 35 years old in good health.

Written as DNA, the CDR3 is TGTGCCAGCAGCGGAGGGGACAGCCGTAATGAAAAACTGTTTTTT. As protein: CASSGGDSRNEKLFF. V gene TRBV9 combines with J gene TRBJ1-4; TRBD1 agrees at 7 bases. The CDR3 runs to 15 residues. With 3 bases clipped from V and 4 bases from J, the junction kept 6 bases outside the gene matches. Germline V CDR1 and CDR2: SGDLS, YYNGEE.